This entry lists 16 T cell receptor beta chains sequenced from one sample in a study of shared clonotypes between healthy human individuals (dated by TCRdb to 2018 to 2020). The protocol used for the library was the immunoSEQ multiplex PCR assay. Sourced from immuneACCESS, this table was stored by TCRdb with only in-frame sequences that have V and J called. A share of the clones is absent; for the studies checked, an unresolved V gene accounts for under half, and the remainder has no known explanation. The sample table shows approximately 940,000 clones, and over 60% are seen once. The ten largest clones represent about 1.5% of the sample. The sequenced material came from memory CD4+ T cells sorted from blood. This sample's cell subset or site label indicates: CD45RA-negative fraction. These receptors all come from a man between 18 and 29 years old in good health.

The rearrangement joins TRBV11-2 to TRBJ1-4, with D uncertain. Trimming shortened V by 2 bases and J by 5 bases, and 6 bases separated the two germline ends. Germline lookup yields CDR1 SGHAT and CDR2 FQNNGV. This CDR3 is 13 amino acids long. Here the CDR3 reads CASSLSPNEKLFF. DNA of the CDR3: TGTGCCAGCAGCTTATCCCCAAATGAAAAACTGTTTTTT.

This chain joins TRBV27 and TRBJ2-7; either TRBD1 or TRBD2 may fit D (6 bases each). Germline V lookup: CDR1 MNHEY, CDR2 SMNVEV (reference sequence). The CDR3 consists of 16 residues. V was trimmed by 9 bases and J by 1 base, leaving 22 bases between them. As DNA, the CDR3 is TGTGCCAGTAGCCGGACAGCGGAGGGTCTTTCCTACGAGCAGTACTTC. Translation: CASSRTAEGLSYEQYF.

The J gene is TRBJ2-2, the V gene TRBV6-6; 8 bases fit TRBD1. The CDR3 totals 14 residues. In germline, CDR1 is MNHNY, CDR2 SVGAGI (reference sequence). The junction had 6 bases not matched to a gene; V was cut back by 6 bases and J by 6 bases. The CDR3: CASRGAGGPGELFF. The CDR3 DNA reads TGTGCCAGCAGGGGGGCAGGGGGCCCCGGGGAGCTGTTTTTT.

Concerning this clone itself: Within the sample, other DNA sequences also encode this same CDR3. The chain uses TRBV5-6 and TRBJ2-5; 10 nucleotides align to TRBD1. The CDR3 sequence is 14 residues long. The trim removed 5 bases at V and 5 bases at J, leaving 6 bases unmatched. CDR1 is SGHDT, CDR2 YYEEEE, per germline. This CDR3 is CASSSTGGAETQYF. CDR3 coding DNA: TGTGCCAGCAGTTCGACAGGGGGCGCGGAGACCCAGTACTTC.

This clone has a handful of counts. The chain joins TRBV15 to TRBJ1-2; TRBD1 matches at 8 bases. The CDR3 extends over 13 amino acids. In germline, CDR1 is LNHNV, CDR2 YYDKDF (reference sequence). V was clipped by 3 bases and J by 9 bases; unmatched bases: 6. The CDR3 DNA is TGTGCCACCAGCAGGGGAGACAGGGGCAGCTACACCTTC. As protein: CATSRGDRGSYTF.

The V call is TRBV18, the J call TRBJ2-7; D possibly corresponds to TRBD1 (6 bases). Looked up from germline, CDR1 is KGHSH and CDR2 is LQKENI. The CDR3 consists of 15 residues. Trimming took off 0 bases at V and 4 bases at J, with 13 bases between the two ends. CDR3 DNA: TGTGCCAGCTCACCACCGACAGGCAATAAGTACGAGCAGTACTTC. Its translation: CASSPPTGNKYEQYF.

The chain combines TRBV19 with TRBJ2-7; D is uncertain. CDR1 and CDR2 (germline): LNHDA, SQIVND (reference sequence). Trimming pared 6 bases from V and 4 bases from J, leaving 13 bases between. The CDR3 totals 13 residues. The CDR3 loop reads CASRSPPSYEQYF. The CDR3 region has the DNA TGTGCCAGTAGGTCTCCCCCCTCGTACGAGCAGTACTTC. The full variable domain, rest sourced from reference TRBV19 and TRBJ2-7, is DGGITQSPKYLFRKEGQNVTLSCEQNLNHDAMYWYRQDPGQGLRLIYYSQIVNDFQKGDIAEGYSVSREKKESFPLTVTSAQKNPTAFYLCASRSPPSYEQYFGPGTRLTVT.

The genes are TRBV5-4 and TRBJ2-1, with D possibly being TRBD2 (5 bases). This CDR3 has 17 amino acids. Trimming left V 0 bases short and J 5 bases short, with 18 bases between. Germline CDR1 and CDR2: SGHNT and YYREEE (reference sequence). The CDR3, as DNA: TGTGCCAGCAGCTTGGAACTACGAGCACCCGGGGACAATGAGCAGTTCTTC. Protein: CASSLELRAPGDNEQFF. Based on the CDR3 plus reference TRBV5-4 and TRBJ2-1, the full variable domain is ETGVTQSPTHLIKTRGQQVTLRCSSQSGHNTVSWYQQALGQGPQFIFQYYREEENGRGNFPPRFSGLQFPNYSSELNVNALELDDSALYLCASSLELRAPGDNEQFFGPGTRLTVL.

The chain employs TRBV6-5 and TRBJ1-1; the match to TRBD1 covers 7 bases. V lost 6 bases and J lost 6; bases outside the gene matches: 7. Germline values: CDR1 MNHEY, CDR2 SVGAGI. This CDR3 contains 13 residues. The CDR3 region is CASSSTGTAEAFF. The CDR3 DNA follows: TGTGCCAGCAGCTCGACCGGGACAGCTGAAGCTTTCTTT.

CDR3 region: CASSIQGRVRGLSRDNEQFF. CDR3 nucleotides: TGTGCCAGCAGCATTCAGGGGCGGGTCAGGGGGCTTTCTAGGGACAATGAGCAGTTCTTC. This sequence joins TRBV21-1 and TRBJ2-1; TRBD1 is the table's D call and was not checked against the DNA. TRBV21-1 is an annotated pseudogene. This CDR3 has 20 amino acids.

CDR3 in amino acids: CASSPRRDGPYEQYF. For the CDR3, the DNA is TGTGCCAGCAGCCCCCGAAGGGACGGCCCCTACGAGCAGTACTTC. This chain links TRBV7-2 with TRBJ2-7; D assignment may be TRBD1 or TRBD2 (5 bases each). Trimming took 5 bases from V and 2 from J, leaving 16 bases between them. The CDR3 is 15 amino acids. CDR1 and CDR2 from the germline V gene are SGHTA and FQGNSA.

The chain combines TRBV6-5 with TRBJ1-1; no clear D gene. Trimming stripped 5 bases from V and 1 base from J, with 14 bases between. CDR1 is MNHEY and CDR2 is SVGAGI in the germline V gene. CDR3 size: 15 residues. Here the CDR3 DNA reads TGTGCCAGCAGTGTTCCCCAAAGTGGGAACACTGAAGCTTTCTTT. Amino acid sequence: CASSVPQSGNTEAFF.

The chain joins TRBV30 to TRBJ2-1; 13 bases fit TRBD2. The germline CDR1 and CDR2 sequences are GTSNPN and SVGIG (reference sequence). The junction had 6 bases not matched to a gene; V was cut back by 3 bases and J by 7 bases. This CDR3 spans 15 amino acids. The chain's CDR3 is CAWRRTSGSRNEQFF. CDR3 nucleotides: TGTGCCTGGAGGCGGACTAGCGGGAGTAGGAATGAGCAGTTCTTC.

This sequence joins TRBV28 and TRBJ2-2; possibly TRBD2 for D (5 bases). In germline, CDR1 is MDHEN, CDR2 SYDVKM. V shed 11 bases and J shed 0 bases, with 16 bases lying between them. The CDR3 runs to 15 residues. CDR3 protein: CAASRGAANTGELFF. The CDR3 DNA is TGTGCCGCATCTCGGGGTGCCGCGAACACCGGGGAGCTGTTTTTT.

The chain recombines TRBV5-6 with TRBJ2-1; TRBD1 is a possible D gene (6 bases). V was trimmed by 4 bases and J by 6 bases, leaving 17 bases between them. Germline loops: CDR1 SGHDT, CDR2 YYEEEE. The length of the CDR3 is 15 residues. CDR3 DNA: TGTGCCAGCAGCACCGTCGACAGGATCGTCAATGAGCAGTTCTTC. This gives the protein CASSTVDRIVNEQFF.

The rearrangement joins TRBV12-5 to TRBJ2-1; 9 bases fit TRBD2. Germline assignment: CDR1 LGHNT and CDR2 FRNRAP. Trimming at V came to 3 bases and at J to 3 bases, leaving 9 bases not matched to a gene. The CDR3 runs to 17 residues. CDR3 coding DNA: TGTGCTAGTGGTTTATCCATGACTAGCGGTTACTACAATGAGCAGTTCTTC. Translation: CASGLSMTSGYYNEQFF.